Sequencing of this T cell receptor (beta chain) was carried out in a study of beta chain features in type 1 diabetes. Reverse transcribing all isolated RNA meant expressed TCRB transcripts were sequenced. Repertoires were generated with immunoSEQ multiplex PCR, while TCRdb's copy carries only in-frame clones and drops some. The sample shows roughly 350,000 clones, 9.5% to 12% of them seen only once. CDR3 size: 16 residues. The J segment lost 2 bases and the V segment lost 3 bases, leaving 5 bases of the junction unmatched. Per germline, CDR1 LGHNA and CDR2 YSLEER. Overall study results and limits: Lower insertion and higher deletion counts appeared at VDJ junctions in type 1 diabetes patients.

Turning to this clone: The antigen is undetermined.

The sample taken for sequencing was naive CD4+ T cells from blood. This clonotype originated in a woman in her 30s in good health. The chain couples TRBV4-3 to TRBJ2-2; 8 nucleotides agree with TRBD1. The DNA for the CDR3 is TGCGCCAGCAGCCACGGACAGGGAGCTAACACCGGGGAGCTGTTTTTT. Translation gives CASSHGQGANTGELFF.